These 30 T cell receptor beta chains were sequenced from one sample in a study of blood T cell repertoires in COVID-19. Some clones are missing from TCRdb's copy, which holds only in-frame ones; the method was immunoSEQ multiplex PCR. The profile shows 310,000 or so clones, around nine tenths of them singletons. The sample consisted of PBMCs or T cells enriched from blood (not recorded which). The receptor source for this set is a woman in her twenties or thirties who had recovered from COVID-19.

V usage is TRBV11-2 and J usage is TRBJ1-4, with 10 nucleotides matching TRBD1. The CDR3 spans 15 residues. Germline V lookup: CDR1 SGHAT, CDR2 FQNNGV. V lost 1 base and J lost 8; bases outside the gene matches: 4. CDR3 in DNA: TGTGCCAGCAGCTTAGCAGGGACAGGGGCAGAAAAACTGTTTTTT. Protein sequence: CASSLAGTGAEKLFF.

The V call is TRBV11-2, the J call TRBJ1-1; a weak D match, TRBD1 (5 bases). CDR1 and CDR2 from the germline V gene are SGHAT and FQNNGV. The V gene lost 1 base and the J gene lost 5 bases, with 8 bases spanning the gap. This CDR3 comprises 13 residues. CDR3 amino acids: CASSLAGGTEAFF. The CDR3 DNA follows: TGTGCCAGCAGCTTAGCGGGGGGGACTGAAGCTTTCTTT. The full variable domain, its missing parts supplied by reference TRBV11-2 and TRBJ1-1, is EAGVAQSPRYKIIEKRQSVAFWCNPISGHATLYWYQQILGQGPKLLIQFQNNGVVDDSQLPKDRFSAERLKGVDSTLKIQPAKLEDSAVYLCASSLAGGTEAFFGQGTRLTVV.

V gene TRBV30 combines with J gene TRBJ1-5; 7 positions agree with TRBD1. The V segment lost 5 bases and the J segment 0 bases; nucleotides outside the gene matches: 1. The CDR3 covers 13 residues. Looked up from germline, CDR1 is GTSNPN and CDR2 is SVGIG (reference sequence). The CDR3 protein is CAWGTDSNQPQHF. CDR3 in DNA: TGTGCCTGGGGGACAGATAGCAATCAGCCCCAGCATTTT.

The chain recombines TRBV24-1 with TRBJ2-1; 12 nucleotides agree with TRBD2. The CDR3 runs to 16 residues. Germline V lookup: CDR1 KGHDR, CDR2 SFDVKD. After removal of 1 base from V and 8 bases from J, the junction contained 5 bases not matched to a gene. This chain's CDR3 is CATSDFLASGRDEQFF. The CDR3 DNA reads TGTGCCACCAGTGATTTTTTGGCTAGCGGGAGGGATGAGCAGTTCTTC.

This clone was seen more than once but under ten times. This chain uses TRBV7-8 with TRBJ2-1; perhaps TRBD1 as D (5 bases). CDR1 SGHVS and CDR2 FQNEAQ come from the germline V gene. The CDR3 spans 15 residues. The ends were cut back, 5 bases at V and 0 bases at J, with 11 bases in the middle. CDR3 nucleotide sequence: TGTGCCAGCAGCGCAGACAGTAACTCCTACAATGAGCAGTTCTTC. Its translation: CASSADSNSYNEQFF.

The rearrangement links TRBV7-9 to TRBJ2-1; D is perhaps TRBD2 (7 bases). The V gene's germline CDR1 is SEHNR and CDR2 FQNEAQ (reference sequence). V shed 8 bases and J shed 8 bases, with 13 bases lying between them. The CDR3 contains 12 residues. The CDR3 loop is CASEWGGDEQFF. Here the CDR3 DNA reads TGTGCCAGCGAATGGGGGGGCGATGAGCAGTTCTTC.

The rearrangement links TRBV7-6 to TRBJ1-3; 7 bases line up with TRBD1. V shed 4 bases and J 4 bases; nucleotides not matched to a gene: 4. Germline CDR1 and CDR2: SGHVS and FNYEAQ. This CDR3 is 14 amino acids long. In DNA, the CDR3 is TGTGCCAGCAGCTCGCCGGGACAGGGAAACACCATATATTTT. It codes for CASSSPGQGNTIYF.

The CDR3 sequence is CASSLVGLAGGGYEQFF. CDR3 bases: TGTGCCAGCAGCTTAGTAGGACTAGCGGGAGGAGGCTATGAGCAGTTCTTC. This rearrangement joins TRBV7-2 to TRBJ2-1; 14 nucleotides line up with TRBD2. There are 17 residues in the CDR3. Germline-derived CDR1 and CDR2 are SGHTA and FQGNSA. V lost 1 base to trimming and J lost 8 bases; unmatched junction nucleotides: 7.

The chain links TRBV28 to TRBJ1-6; a possible D gene is TRBD1 (5 bases). The CDR3 is made up of 12 amino acids. The V end was cut by 11 bases, the J end by 10 bases, with 15 bases between. From germline, CDR1 is MDHEN and CDR2 SYDVKM. The CDR3 loop is CASATEPSPLHF. CDR3 coding DNA: TGTGCCTCCGCGACAGAACCCTCACCCCTCCACTTT.

V and J are TRBV27 and TRBJ1-1; D is unclear. The germline V gene has CDR1 MNHEY and CDR2 SMNVEV (reference sequence). Trimming removed 6 bases at V and 1 base at J, with 9 bases between. This CDR3 contains 13 residues. The CDR3 protein is CASSWAENTEAFF. The CDR3 region has the DNA TGTGCCAGCAGCTGGGCAGAGAACACTGAAGCTTTCTTT.

The CDR3 region is CASSRGGGSSTDTQYF. For the CDR3, the DNA is TGTGCCAGCAGCCGTGGGGGGGGGTCTAGCACAGATACGCAGTATTTT. The rearrangement joins TRBV9 to TRBJ2-3; TRBD2 aligns across 7 bases. V gave up 4 bases and J gave up 0 bases; unmatched junction bases: 8. Looked up from germline, CDR1 is SGDLS and CDR2 is YYNGEE. This CDR3 comprises 16 residues.

The CDR3 DNA reads as TGTGCCAGCAGCGTGGGGACAGGACTCTACGAGCAGTACTTC. This gives the protein CASSVGTGLYEQYF. The gene calls are TRBV6-5 and TRBJ2-7, with 8 bases aligning to TRBD1. The germline gives CDR1 MNHEY, CDR2 SVGAGI. V shed 6 bases and J 3 bases; nucleotides not matched to a gene: 7. CDR3 length equals 14 residues.

The chain links TRBV19 to TRBJ1-1; D is ambiguous. The CDR3 runs 13 residues. V shed 3 bases and J shed 1 base, with 6 bases lying between them. CDR1 and CDR2 from the germline V gene are LNHDA and SQIVND (reference sequence). The CDR3 DNA follows: TGTGCCAGTAGTATCCGACAGAACACTGAAGCTTTCTTT. It specifies CASSIRQNTEAFF.

The chain recombines TRBV4-3 with TRBJ1-2, with D possibly TRBD1 on 6 matching bases. CDR1 and CDR2 (germline): LGHNA, YSLEER. The length of the CDR3 is 14 residues. The germline V and J ends were trimmed by 0 bases and 5 bases, with 10 bases remaining between them. For the CDR3, the DNA is TGCGCCAGCAGCCAAGAGGGGGCAGGGTATGGCTACACCTTC. Translation gives CASSQEGAGYGYTF.

Worth noting for this clone: The identical CDR3 is also encoded by other nucleotide sequences in the sample. The rearrangement uses TRBV9 and TRBJ1-2, with a possible D match to TRBD1 (5 bases). The CDR3 covers 14 residues. Deletions cut 0 bases from V and 2 bases from J, with 8 bases between. CDR1 is SGDLS, CDR2 YYNGEE, per germline. The CDR3 sequence: CASSVGQSNYGYTF. Written as DNA, the CDR3 is TGTGCCAGCAGCGTAGGACAGTCCAACTATGGCTACACCTTC. The variable domain in full, completed from reference TRBV9 and TRBJ1-2, reads DSGVTQTPKHLITATGQRVTLRCSPRSGDLSVYWYQQSLDQGLQFLIQYYNGEERAKGNILERFSAQQFPDLHSELNLSSLELGDSALYFCASSVGQSNYGYTFGSGTRLTVV.

The CDR3 loop is CASSIDLAGNEQFF. DNA for the CDR3: TGTGCCAGTAGTATAGACCTAGCCGGCAATGAGCAGTTCTTC. The chain joins TRBV19 to TRBJ2-1; weak D call: TRBD2 (5 bases). Germline assignment: CDR1 LNHDA and CDR2 SQIVND (reference sequence). V lost 0 bases to trimming and J lost 6 bases, with 9 bases between them. The CDR3 is 14 amino acids.

The gene calls are TRBV7-2 and TRBJ1-1; D might be TRBD1 (5 bases). Per the germline V gene, CDR1 is SGHTA and CDR2 is FQGNSA. V was cut by 4 bases and J by 2 bases, with 11 bases left in between. The CDR3 covers 14 residues. The CDR3 DNA is TGTGCCAGCAGCTCCAGGGTCCGAAACACTGAAGCTTTCTTT. Protein sequence: CASSSRVRNTEAFF.

The genes are TRBV19 and TRBJ2-1, with TRBD2 matching over 7 bases. This CDR3 has 14 amino acids. Per the germline V gene, CDR1 is LNHDA and CDR2 is SQIVND (reference sequence). V shed 5 bases and J 3 bases; nucleotides not matched to a gene: 4. For the CDR3, the DNA is TGTGCCAGTAGTTCGTCTAGCGGCTACAATGAGCAGTTCTTC. Amino acids: CASSSSSGYNEQFF.

Points on this clone: Germline and junction disagree at one end, which may indicate a read error. The chain combines TRBV3-1 (or the pseudogene TRBV3-2) with TRBJ2-3; 11 bases are a match to TRBD2. Germline CDR1 and CDR2: LGHDT and YNNKEL (reference sequence). The CDR3 is made up of 16 amino acids. CDR3 coding DNA: TGTGCCAGCAGCCGAGTAGCGGGAGGGTTCACAGATTCGCAGTATTTT. This sequence encodes CASSRVAGGFTDSQYF.

This sequence joins TRBV19 and TRBJ2-1; 10 bases agree with TRBD2. With V trimmed by 4 bases and J by 10 bases, 4 bases remained unmatched. CDR1 and CDR2 (germline): LNHDA, SQIVND (reference sequence). The CDR3 covers 13 residues. In DNA form, the CDR3 reads TGTGCCAGTAGTAGGACTAGCGGTCCGGAGCAGTTCTTC. This gives the protein CASSRTSGPEQFF.

The V call is TRBV28, the J call TRBJ1-2; a weak D match, TRBD1 (5 bases). Germline CDR1 reads MDHEN; CDR2 reads SYDVKM. V was pared by 3 bases and J by 5 bases, with 10 bases between. This CDR3 has 13 amino acids. The CDR3, as DNA: TGTGCCAGCAGTTTGCCAGGGCCTTATGGCTACACCTTC. Amino acids: CASSLPGPYGYTF.

This clone appeared a single time. V and J are TRBV19 and TRBJ2-1, with 11 bases identical to TRBD2. The CDR3 totals 14 residues. The trim removed 6 bases at V and 9 bases at J, leaving 7 bases unmatched. Germline-derived CDR1 and CDR2 are LNHDA and SQIVND (reference sequence). The CDR3, as DNA: TGTGCCAGTAGATCAATAGCGGGAGGGCCTGAGCAGTTCTTC. It codes for CASRSIAGGPEQFF.

The chain employs TRBV7-2 and TRBJ2-1; 7 bases line up with TRBD2. CDR3 length equals 14 residues. From germline, CDR1 is SGHTA and CDR2 FQGNSA. The V gene end was trimmed by 5 bases and the J gene end by 7 bases; junction bases not matched to a gene: 8. Here the CDR3 DNA reads TGTGCCAGCAGCCTCCACATGGGGGGGAATGAGCAGTTCTTC. This gives the protein CASSLHMGGNEQFF.

The rearrangement joins TRBV28 to TRBJ2-3, with 9 bases fitting TRBD1. Trimming at V came to 7 bases and at J to 3 bases, leaving 5 bases not matched to a gene. This CDR3 is built from 14 residues. The germline gives CDR1 MDHEN, CDR2 SYDVKM. CDR3 sequence reads: CASKRDRATDTQYF. DNA for the CDR3: TGTGCCAGCAAGCGGGACAGGGCGACAGATACGCAGTATTTT.

The rearrangement links TRBV24-1 to TRBJ1-5, with D maybe TRBD1 (6 bases). Germline-derived CDR1 and CDR2 are KGHDR and SFDVKD. Trimming took off 5 bases at V and 3 bases at J, with 10 bases between the two ends. This CDR3 has 14 residues. CDR3 sequence: CATSVGASNQPQHF. The DNA for the CDR3 is TGTGCCACCAGTGTGGGGGCCTCCAATCAGCCCCAGCATTTT.

Only one count was recorded for this clone. V usage is TRBV10-3 and J usage is TRBJ1-6, with D unresolved. The CDR3 covers 15 residues. Per germline, CDR1 ENHRY and CDR2 SYGVKD. Trimming pared 2 bases from V and 12 bases from J, leaving 17 bases between. The CDR3 region is CAISEAVISVGPLHF. For the CDR3, the DNA is TGTGCCATCAGTGAGGCGGTTATTTCCGTAGGACCCCTCCACTTT.

J is TRBJ2-1 and V is TRBV19; 8 bases align to TRBD2. J was trimmed by 0 bases and V by 7 bases; bases with no gene match: 8. The germline CDR1 and CDR2 sequences are LNHDA and SQIVND (reference sequence). The CDR3 is made up of 16 amino acids. The CDR3 reads CASTHSGAVSYNEQFF. The CDR3 DNA sequence: TGTGCCAGTACCCATAGCGGGGCGGTCTCCTACAATGAGCAGTTCTTC.

This clone came up once. The chain recombines TRBV18 with TRBJ1-5; 8 bases match TRBD1. V lost 3 bases to trimming and J lost 3 bases; unmatched junction nucleotides: 4. This CDR3 is 15 amino acids long. CDR1 is KGHSH and CDR2 is LQKENI in the germline V gene. CDR3 coding DNA: TGTGCCAGCTCACCCTTGACAGGGGACAATCAGCCCCAGCATTTT. It codes for CASSPLTGDNQPQHF.

V is TRBV30 and J is TRBJ1-5; D perhaps matches TRBD1 (5 bases). The CDR3 contains 13 residues. The V and J ends lost 3 bases and 1 base respectively, with 7 bases between them. CDR1 and CDR2 from the germline V gene are GTSNPN and SVGIG (reference sequence). This CDR3 reads CAWRDNSNQPQHF. CDR3 nucleotides: TGTGCCTGGAGGGACAACAGCAATCAGCCCCAGCATTTT. Complete variable domain (other parts from reference TRBV30 and TRBJ1-5): SQTIHQWPATLVQPVGSPLSLECTVEGTSNPNLYWYRQAAGRGLQLLFYSVGIGQISSEVPQNLSASRPQDRQFILSSKKLLLSDSGFYLCAWRDNSNQPQHFGDGTRLSIL.

J is TRBJ2-1 and V is TRBV24-1, with TRBD1 matching over 8 bases. V shed 1 base and J 3 bases; nucleotides not matched to a gene: 4. CDR3 length: 16 residues. The germline V gene has CDR1 KGHDR and CDR2 SFDVKD. The CDR3 DNA reads as TGTGCCACCAGTGATTTTGGAGACAGGGGCTACAATGAGCAGTTCTTC. Its translation: CATSDFGDRGYNEQFF.